Shown below are 12 T cell receptor beta chains from a single sample sequenced in a study of blood T cell repertoires in COVID-19. Clones were sequenced by immunoSEQ multiplex PCR, and TCRdb holds only the in-frame ones, with some missing. The repertoire holds 270,000 or so clones, with 90% as singletons. Sequencing input: peripheral blood. The source of these receptors is an older woman with COVID-19, enrolled during active disease.

This clone was counted only a few times. The junction differs from germline at one of its ends, possibly a read error. CDR3 in amino acids: CASSPDRSLHF. The CDR3 region has the DNA TGTGCCAGCAGTCCTGATCGGTCCCTGCACTTC. This chain connects TRBV7-2 to TRBJ2-4; D call uncertain. This CDR3 comprises 11 residues. In germline, CDR1 is SGHTA, CDR2 FQGNSA.

The V call is TRBV24-1, the J call TRBJ2-7; D gene ambiguous. The germline gives CDR1 KGHDR, CDR2 SFDVKD. V was trimmed by 3 bases and J by 2 bases, leaving 13 bases between them. CDR3 size: 15 residues. The CDR3 loop is CATSDRSLGPYEQYF. CDR3 in DNA: TGTGCCACCAGTGATAGGTCCCTGGGCCCCTACGAGCAGTACTTC.

The rearrangement links TRBV6-2 or TRBV6-3 to TRBJ1-5; D is perhaps TRBD1 (6 bases). V lost 5 bases and J 0 bases, leaving 14 bases between the germline ends. The CDR3 sequence is 16 residues long. Germline V gives CDR1 MNHEY, CDR2 SVGEGT. This chain's CDR3 is CASSQLGQLSNQPQHF. CDR3 bases: TGTGCCAGCAGTCAATTGGGACAACTTAGCAATCAGCCCCAGCATTTT.

This chain links TRBV7-9 with TRBJ1-3; 7 nucleotides align to TRBD1. The junction had 11 bases not matched to a gene; V was cut back by 2 bases and J by 7 bases. This CDR3 has 16 residues. Per the germline V gene, CDR1 is SEHNR and CDR2 is FQNEAQ (reference sequence). The chain's CDR3 is CASSLIRSGTANTIYF. The CDR3 DNA reads TGTGCCAGCAGCTTAATTAGGTCCGGGACAGCGAACACCATATATTTT.

This clone was seen once. The V gene is TRBV7-3, the J gene TRBJ2-1; D may be TRBD2 (7 bases). Germline loops: CDR1 SGHTA, CDR2 FQGTGA. Trimming pared 2 bases from V and 8 bases from J, leaving 13 bases between. This CDR3 spans 14 amino acids. The CDR3 is CASSLGTGGYEQFF. CDR3 DNA sequence: TGTGCCAGCAGCTTAGGAACGGGGGGCTATGAGCAGTTCTTC. Together with reference TRBV7-3 and TRBJ2-1, the CDR3 gives the full variable domain: GAGVSQTPSNKVTEKGKYVELRCDPISGHTALYWYRQSLGQGPEFLIYFQGTGAADDSGLPNDRFFAVRPEGSVSTLKIQRTERGDSAVYLCASSLGTGGYEQFFGPGTRLTVL.

The chain employs TRBV30 and TRBJ2-7; D possibly corresponds to TRBD1 (8 bases). The CDR3 is 16 residues long. V gave up 0 bases and J gave up 0 bases, with 15 bases separating them. Germline loops: CDR1 GTSNPN, CDR2 SVGIG (reference sequence). Here the CDR3 reads CAWSVPGGQGSYEQYF. The CDR3, as DNA: TGTGCCTGGAGTGTACCGGGAGGACAGGGCTCCTACGAGCAGTACTTC.

The CDR3 here is CASSPLGGLNTEAFF. The CDR3 nucleotides read TGTGCCAGCAGCCCCCTCGGGGGGTTGAACACTGAAGCTTTCTTT. The chain joins TRBV5-6 to TRBJ1-1; maybe TRBD1 (5 bases). Per the germline V gene, CDR1 is SGHDT and CDR2 is YYEEEE. V lost 4 bases to trimming and J lost 0 bases, with 13 bases between them. This CDR3 contains 15 residues.

This chain uses TRBV5-8 with TRBJ2-5; D possibly corresponds to TRBD1 (6 bases). V was shortened by 3 bases and J by 1 base, with 13 bases between the two germline ends. The CDR3 runs to 15 residues. CDR1 SGHTS and CDR2 YDEGEE come from the germline V gene. The CDR3 region is CASSSSGHSQETQYF. The CDR3 DNA is TGTGCCAGCAGCTCCTCGGGACACAGCCAAGAGACCCAGTACTTC.

CDR3 nucleotide sequence: TGCAGCGTTGGGGGAAGAGGCGGACAGATAAATAACTATGGCTACACCTTC. Translation gives CSVGGRGGQINNYGYTF. The chain couples TRBV29-1 to TRBJ1-2, with D tentatively TRBD1 (6 bases). Germline V lookup: CDR1 SQVTM, CDR2 ANQGSEA. The CDR3 is 17 amino acids. V dropped 4 bases and J dropped 1 base, with 22 bases sitting between them.

This sequence joins TRBV3-1 (or the pseudogene TRBV3-2) and TRBJ1-1; D perhaps matches TRBD1 (5 bases). Per germline, CDR1 LGHDT and CDR2 YNNKEL (reference sequence). The CDR3 consists of 14 residues. Trimming removed 2 bases from V and 5 bases from J, with 12 bases in between. The CDR3 sequence: CASSQSTRTTEAFF. The CDR3 nucleotides read TGTGCCAGCAGCCAATCAACCCGGACAACTGAAGCTTTCTTT.

The V gene is TRBV6-2 or TRBV6-3, the J gene TRBJ2-3; the match to TRBD2 covers 13 bases. The CDR3 runs to 17 residues. With V trimmed by 2 bases and J by 4 bases, 6 bases remained unmatched. Germline lookup yields CDR1 MNHEY and CDR2 SVGEGT. The CDR3 loop is CASSYPTSGGFPDTQYF. CDR3 DNA sequence: TGTGCCAGCAGTTACCCGACTAGCGGGGGGTTCCCAGATACGCAGTATTTT.

The J gene is TRBJ1-2, the V gene TRBV11-2; TRBD1 agrees at 9 bases. Trimming took 5 bases from V and 4 from J; bases not matched to a gene: 2. The CDR3 length is 13 residues. CDR1 and CDR2 (germline): SGHAT, FQNNGV. The CDR3 spells CASSEQGAYGYTF. The CDR3 DNA sequence: TGTGCCAGCAGCGAACAGGGGGCCTATGGCTACACCTTC. Using reference TRBV11-2 and TRBJ1-2 for the parts outside the CDR3, the full variable domain is EAGVAQSPRYKIIEKRQSVAFWCNPISGHATLYWYQQILGQGPKLLIQFQNNGVVDDSQLPKDRFSAERLKGVDSTLKIQPAKLEDSAVYLCASSEQGAYGYTFGSGTRLTVV.